The 7 T cell receptor beta chains below come from one sample, sequenced in a study of cytomegalovirus exposure and HLA in healthy donors. The PCR employed 60 Vbeta primers together with 13 Jbeta primers. The table came from immunoSEQ multiplex PCR; TCRdb's copy has only in-frame clones and leaves some out. The sample lists 150,000 to 200,000 clones, about four fifths occurring once. Sequencing was done on a sample of PBMCs. The receptors were gathered from a male donor in good health and CMV-seropositive.

The chain has TRBV7-2 and TRBJ2-7, with a weak D call TRBD1 (6 bases). The CDR3 consists of 16 residues. CDR1 is SGHTA, CDR2 FQGNSA, per germline. V lost 5 bases and J lost 0, with 17 bases in between. CDR3 amino acids: CASSQGVRGSSYEQYF. The CDR3 nucleotides read TGTGCCAGCAGCCAAGGGGTCAGGGGTAGCTCCTACGAGCAGTACTTC.

With respect to this clone: One junction end does not reproduce the germline sequence, and a read error may be involved. The genes are TRBV10-2 and TRBJ2-7; the D is unclear. The germline V gene has CDR1 WSHSY and CDR2 SAAADI. The CDR3 covers 11 residues. The chain's CDR3 is CATSPGYEQYF. In nucleotides, the CDR3 is TGCGCCACCAGTCCAGGCTACGAGCAGTACTTC.

J is TRBJ1-3 and V is TRBV25-1, with no clear D. The CDR3 runs 13 residues. The germline gives CDR1 MGHDK, CDR2 SYGVNS. V was trimmed by 4 bases and J by 7 bases, leaving 11 bases between them. The CDR3 DNA reads TGTGCCAGCAGTGTTTACAGAGGGAACACCATATATTTT. The encoded protein is CASSVYRGNTIYF.

The chain carries TRBV29-1 and TRBJ2-7; perhaps TRBD1 as D (5 bases). Germline CDR1 SQVTM, CDR2 ANQGSEA. V gave up 7 bases and J gave up 0 bases, with 16 bases separating them. The CDR3 is 14 amino acids. For the CDR3, the DNA is TGCAGCGCCAGAGTGACAGTAAACTCCTACGAGCAGTACTTC. Protein product: CSARVTVNSYEQYF.

V and J are TRBV5-1 and TRBJ2-2; 13 bases are shared with TRBD2. Germline CDR1 and CDR2: SGHRS and YFSETQ. The length of the CDR3 is 19 residues. The junction had 16 bases not matched to a gene; V was cut back by 4 bases and J by 7 bases. The CDR3 spells CASSLKLGTSGRAIGELFF. Here the CDR3 DNA reads TGCGCCAGCAGCCTGAAACTGGGAACTAGCGGGAGGGCCATCGGGGAGCTGTTTTTT.

V usage is TRBV7-9 and J usage is TRBJ2-5; D is ambiguous. Germline V gene lookup returns CDR1 SEHNR and CDR2 FQNEAQ (reference sequence). Trimming removed 5 bases at V and 5 bases at J, with 9 bases between. The CDR3 extends over 12 amino acids. The CDR3 DNA sequence: TGTGCCAGCAGCCTAAGTCCGGAGACCCAGTACTTC. Amino acid sequence: CASSLSPETQYF.

The chain is built from TRBV2 and TRBJ2-5, with 7 bases matching TRBD2. Germline loops: CDR1 SNHLY, CDR2 FYNNEI. The CDR3 spans 16 residues. The trim removed 6 bases at V and 5 bases at J, leaving 15 bases unmatched. In nucleotides, the CDR3 is TGTGCCAGCAGCTCAAACTGGGGGGGGTTGGGGGAGACCCAGTACTTC. Amino acids: CASSSNWGGLGETQYF.